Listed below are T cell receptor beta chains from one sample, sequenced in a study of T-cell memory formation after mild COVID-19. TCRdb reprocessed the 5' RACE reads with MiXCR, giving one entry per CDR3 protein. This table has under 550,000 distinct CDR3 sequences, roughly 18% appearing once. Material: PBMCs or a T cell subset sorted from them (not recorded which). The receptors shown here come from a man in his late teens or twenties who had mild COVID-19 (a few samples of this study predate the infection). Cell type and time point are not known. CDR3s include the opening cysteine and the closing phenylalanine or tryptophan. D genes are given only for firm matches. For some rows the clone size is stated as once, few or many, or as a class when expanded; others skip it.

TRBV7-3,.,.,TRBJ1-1,TGTGCCAGCAGCCCCCTGGGGGGGGGATACACTGAAGCTTTCTTT,CASSPLGGGYTEAFF
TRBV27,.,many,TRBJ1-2,TGTGCCAGCAGTTTAGCAGCAGGGGCCAACTATGGCTACACCTTC,CASSLAAGANYGYTF
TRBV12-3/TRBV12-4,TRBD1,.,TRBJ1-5,TGTGCCAGCAGTTTGGTCGGGGGACAGGGGGGTTTTGGAGGCAATCAGCCCCAGCATTTT,CASSLVGGQGGFGGNQPQHF
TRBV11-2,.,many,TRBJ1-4,TGTGCCAGCAGCTTATCTGCAACTAATGAAAAACTGTTTTTT,CASSLSATNEKLFF
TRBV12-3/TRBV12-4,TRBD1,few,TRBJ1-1,TGTGCCAGCAGTCCTACGGGACAGAGACTAGTTGAAGCTTTCTTT,CASSPTGQRLVEAFF
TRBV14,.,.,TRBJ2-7,TGTGCCAGCAGCCAAGTATGGACAGCTAGCTCCTACGAGCAGTACTTC,CASSQVWTASSYEQYF
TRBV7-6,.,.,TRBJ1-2,TGTGCCAGCAGCCGAGGCGGGACGGAATATGGCTACACCTTC,CASSRGGTEYGYTF
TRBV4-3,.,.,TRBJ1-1,TGCGCCAGCAGCCAAGAAGGAGGGAGGGGCGGAGCCGCTTTCTTT,CASSQEGGRGGAAFF
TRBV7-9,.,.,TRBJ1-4,TGTGCCAGCAGTAAAGCGGAGTTCTGGAGTGAAAAACTGTTTTTT,CASSKAEFWSEKLFF
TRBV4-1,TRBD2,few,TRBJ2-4,TGCGCCAGCAGCCACGAGGATAGCGGGGGTAACATTCAGTACTTC,CASSHEDSGGNIQYF
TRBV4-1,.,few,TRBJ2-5,TGCGCCAGCAGCCACTCCCCGGCAGAGACCCAGTACTTC,CASSHSPAETQYF
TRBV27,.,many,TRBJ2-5,TGTGCCAGCAGTTCCAGGGGCAGGGAGACCCAGTACTTC,CASSSRGRETQYF
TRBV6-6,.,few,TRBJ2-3,TGTGCCAGCAGTTACTCGCTACTAGCTTACACAGATACGCAGTATTTT,CASSYSLLAYTDTQYF
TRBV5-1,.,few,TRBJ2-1,TGCGCCAGCAGCCTGCCAGGCCAGCAGTTCTTC,CASSLPGQQFF
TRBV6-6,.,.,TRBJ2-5,TGTGCCAGCAGTGGGGCTCAAGAGACCCAGTACTTC,CASSGAQETQYF
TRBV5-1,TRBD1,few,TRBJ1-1,TGCGCCAGCAGCTTGGCCGGCTTTGACAGGGCCACTGAAGCTTTCTTT,CASSLAGFDRATEAFF
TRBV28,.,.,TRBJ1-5,TGTGCCAGCACATTCGGGAGGCAGCCCCAGCATTTT,CASTFGRQPQHF
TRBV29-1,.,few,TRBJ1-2,TGCAGCGTTGAAAGGGGGGCCGAGGGTTATGGCTACACCTTC,CSVERGAEGYGYTF
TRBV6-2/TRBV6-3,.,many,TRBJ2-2,TGTGCCAGCAGTTTGTATAATTCGGGGAACGGGGAGCTGTTTTTT,CASSLYNSGNGELFF
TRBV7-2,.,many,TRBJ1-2,TGTGCCAGCAGCTTTAATGACTATGGCTACACCTTC,CASSFNDYGYTF
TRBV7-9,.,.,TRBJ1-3,TGTGCCAGCAGCTTATTAGGGGAGCTGAGCTCTGGAAACACCATATATTTT,CASSLLGELSSGNTIYF
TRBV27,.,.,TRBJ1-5,TGTGCCAGCAGTTTAGGGTATAGCAATCAGCCCCAGCATTTT,CASSLGYSNQPQHF
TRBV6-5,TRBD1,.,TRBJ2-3,TGTGCCAGTAGGGACAGCACTAGCACAGATACGCAGTATTTT,CASRDSTSTDTQYF
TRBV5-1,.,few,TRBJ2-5,TGCGCCAGCAGCTCACAGCAGACGGAGACCCAGTACTTC,CASSSQQTETQYF
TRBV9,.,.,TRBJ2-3,TGTGCCAGCGGAGTATTCACAGATACGCAGTATTTT,CASGVFTDTQYF
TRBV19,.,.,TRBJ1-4,TGTGCCAGTAGTATACCCGGCGGGGAAAAACTGTTTTTT,CASSIPGGEKLFF
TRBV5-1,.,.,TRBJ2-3,TGCGCCAGCAGCTTCGCGCCGCAGTATTTT,CASSFAPQYF
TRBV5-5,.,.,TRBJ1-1,TGTGCCAGCAGCTTTTACGCTGGCACTGAAGCTTTCTTT,CASSFYAGTEAFF